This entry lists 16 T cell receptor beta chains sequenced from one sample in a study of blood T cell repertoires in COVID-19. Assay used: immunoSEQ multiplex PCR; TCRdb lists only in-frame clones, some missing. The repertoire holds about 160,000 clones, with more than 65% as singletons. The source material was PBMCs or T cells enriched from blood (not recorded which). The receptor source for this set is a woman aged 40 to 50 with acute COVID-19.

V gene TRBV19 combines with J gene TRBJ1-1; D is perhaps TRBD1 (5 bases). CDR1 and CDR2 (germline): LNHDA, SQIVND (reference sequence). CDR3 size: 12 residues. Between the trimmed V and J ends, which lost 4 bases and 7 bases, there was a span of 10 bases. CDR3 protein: CASSTGLREAFF. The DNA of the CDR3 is TGTGCCAGTAGTACGGGACTTCGTGAAGCTTTCTTT.

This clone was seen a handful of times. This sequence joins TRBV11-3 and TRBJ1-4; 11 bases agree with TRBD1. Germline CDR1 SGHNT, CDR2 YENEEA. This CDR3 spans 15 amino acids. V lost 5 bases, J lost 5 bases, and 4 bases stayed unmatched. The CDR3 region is CASSTRDRGNEKLFF. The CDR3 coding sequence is TGTGCCAGCAGCACCCGGGACAGGGGGAATGAAAAACTGTTTTTT.

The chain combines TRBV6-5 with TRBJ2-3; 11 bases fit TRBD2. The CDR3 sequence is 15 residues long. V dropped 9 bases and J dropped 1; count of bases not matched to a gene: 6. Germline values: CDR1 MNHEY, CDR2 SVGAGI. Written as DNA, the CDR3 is TGTGCCAGTGTTAGCGGGAGGGCCGGCACAGATACGCAGTATTTT. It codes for CASVSGRAGTDTQYF.

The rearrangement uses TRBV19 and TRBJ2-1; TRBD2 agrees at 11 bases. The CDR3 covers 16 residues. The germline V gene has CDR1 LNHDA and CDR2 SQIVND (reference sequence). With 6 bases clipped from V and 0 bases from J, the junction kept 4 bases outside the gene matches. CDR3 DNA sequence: TGTGCCAGTAGAACTAGCGGGAGAAGCTCCTACAATGAGCAGTTCTTC. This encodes CASRTSGRSSYNEQFF.

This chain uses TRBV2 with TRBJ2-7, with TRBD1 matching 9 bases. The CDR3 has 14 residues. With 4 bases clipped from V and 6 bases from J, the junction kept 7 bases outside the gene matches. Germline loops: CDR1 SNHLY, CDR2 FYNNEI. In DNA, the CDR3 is TGTGCCAGCAGTGCGGGACAGGGAGGGTCCGAGCAGTACGTC. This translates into CASSAGQGGSEQYV.

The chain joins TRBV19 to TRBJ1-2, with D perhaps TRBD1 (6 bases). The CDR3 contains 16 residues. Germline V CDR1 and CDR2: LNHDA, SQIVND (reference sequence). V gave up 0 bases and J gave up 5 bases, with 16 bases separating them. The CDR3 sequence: CASSIDGGRGRYGYTF. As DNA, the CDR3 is TGTGCCAGTAGTATAGATGGGGGCAGGGGTCGGTATGGCTACACCTTC.

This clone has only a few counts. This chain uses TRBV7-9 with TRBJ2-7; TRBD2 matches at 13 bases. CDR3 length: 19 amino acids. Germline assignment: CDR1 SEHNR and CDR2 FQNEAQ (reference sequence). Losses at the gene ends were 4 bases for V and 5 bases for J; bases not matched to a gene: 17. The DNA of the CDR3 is TGTGCCAGCAGCTCCATCAATTCGGGACTAGCGGGGAGTAGTCACGAGCAGTACTTC. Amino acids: CASSSINSGLAGSSHEQYF. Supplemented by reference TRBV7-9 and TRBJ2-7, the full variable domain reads DTGVSQNPRHKITKRGQNVTFRCDPISEHNRLYWYRQTLGQGPEFLTYFQNEAQLEKSRLLSDRFSAERPKGSFSTLEIQRTEQGDSAMYLCASSSINSGLAGSSHEQYFGPGTRLTVT.

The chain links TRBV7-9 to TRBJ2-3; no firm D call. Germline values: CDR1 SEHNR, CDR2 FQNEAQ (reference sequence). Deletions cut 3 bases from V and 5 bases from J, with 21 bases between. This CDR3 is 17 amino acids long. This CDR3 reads CASSLSLQIFLRDTQYF. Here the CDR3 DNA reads TGTGCCAGCAGCTTGAGTTTACAGATTTTTTTACGAGATACGCAGTATTTT.

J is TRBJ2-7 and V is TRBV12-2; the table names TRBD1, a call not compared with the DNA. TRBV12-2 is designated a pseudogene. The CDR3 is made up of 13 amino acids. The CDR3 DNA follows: TGTGCAAGTCGCTTAGGCAGGAAGTACGAGCAGTACGTC. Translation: CASRLGRKYEQYV.

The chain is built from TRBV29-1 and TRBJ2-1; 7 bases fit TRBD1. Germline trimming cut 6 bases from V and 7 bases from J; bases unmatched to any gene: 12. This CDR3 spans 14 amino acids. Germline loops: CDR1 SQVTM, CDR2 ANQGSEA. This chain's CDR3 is CSVGLGGSVNEQFF. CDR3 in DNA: TGCAGCGTGGGCTTAGGGGGCTCGGTGAATGAGCAGTTCTTC.

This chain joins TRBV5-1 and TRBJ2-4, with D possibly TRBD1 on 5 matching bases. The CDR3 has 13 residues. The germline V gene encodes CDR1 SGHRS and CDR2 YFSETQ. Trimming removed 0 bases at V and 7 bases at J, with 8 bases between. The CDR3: CASSLEGVNIQYF. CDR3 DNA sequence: TGCGCCAGCAGCTTGGAAGGGGTGAACATTCAGTACTTC.

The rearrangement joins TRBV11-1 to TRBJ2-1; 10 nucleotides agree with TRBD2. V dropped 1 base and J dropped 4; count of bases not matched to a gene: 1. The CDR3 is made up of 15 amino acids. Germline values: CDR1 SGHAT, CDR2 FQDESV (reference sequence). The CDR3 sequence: CASSLGAGGYNEQFF. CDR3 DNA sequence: TGTGCCAGCAGCTTAGGAGCGGGAGGGTACAATGAGCAGTTCTTC.

The DNA for the CDR3 is TGTGCCAGCAGTTTCGTGGGCGGGAGGTCCTACGAGCAGTACTTC. It yields the protein CASSFVGGRSYEQYF. The chain recombines TRBV27 with TRBJ2-7; the match to TRBD2 covers 8 bases. CDR1 and CDR2 (germline): MNHEY, SMNVEV (reference sequence). With 3 bases clipped from V and 1 base from J, the junction kept 5 bases outside the gene matches. CDR3 length: 15 residues.

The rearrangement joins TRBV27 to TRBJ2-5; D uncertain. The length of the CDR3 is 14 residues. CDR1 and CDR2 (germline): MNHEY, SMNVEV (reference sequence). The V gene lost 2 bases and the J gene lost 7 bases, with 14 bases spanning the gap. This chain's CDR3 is CASSLNAASGTQYF. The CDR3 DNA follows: TGTGCCAGCAGTTTAAATGCGGCTTCGGGGACCCAGTACTTC.

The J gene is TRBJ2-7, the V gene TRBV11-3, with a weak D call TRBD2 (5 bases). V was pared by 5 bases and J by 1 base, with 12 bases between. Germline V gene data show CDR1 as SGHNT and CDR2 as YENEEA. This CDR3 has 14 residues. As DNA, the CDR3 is TGTGCCAGCAGCCCTTGGACTGGTTCCTACGAGCAGTACGTC. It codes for CASSPWTGSYEQYV.

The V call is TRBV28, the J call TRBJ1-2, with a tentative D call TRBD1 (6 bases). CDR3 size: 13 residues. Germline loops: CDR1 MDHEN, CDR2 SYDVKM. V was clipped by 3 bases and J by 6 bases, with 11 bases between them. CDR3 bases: TGTGCCAGCAGTTTCCCCAGGGGCCATGGCTACACCTTC. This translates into CASSFPRGHGYTF.